These T cell receptor beta chains were read from a single sample in a study of blood T cell repertoires in COVID-19. TCRdb's table, derived via immunoSEQ multiplex PCR, lists solely in-frame clones and lacks some. Of around 400,000 clones listed, around nine tenths were seen once; the top ten hold approximately 1.5%. The sequenced material came from PBMCs or T cells enriched from blood (not recorded which). These receptors all stem from a woman under 30 who had been exposed to COVID-19. Each CDR3 is given with its conserved first and last residue. D genes are given only for firm matches. Rows give clone size only sometimes, using once, few, many, or a class for an expanded clone.

V gene: TRBV5-1
D gene: TRBD1
clone size: .
J gene: TRBJ2-7
CDR3 DNA: TGCGCCAGCAGCTGGGACAGGCGCGAGCAGTACTTC
CDR3 protein: CASSWDRREQYF

V gene: TRBV6-5
D gene: TRBD1
clone size: .
J gene: TRBJ2-6
CDR3 DNA: TGTGCCAGCTCACAGGGGAGTGCTGGGGCCAACGTCCTGACTTTC
CDR3 protein: CASSQGSAGANVLTF

V gene: TRBV20-1
D gene: .
clone size: .
J gene: TRBJ1-2
CDR3 DNA: TGCAGTGCTAGGGAGGGCTACACCTTC
CDR3 protein: CSAREGYTF

V gene: TRBV18
D gene: TRBD1
clone size: .
J gene: TRBJ1-1
CDR3 DNA: TGTGCCAGCTCACCCCGACAGGGAAGCACTGAAGCTTTCTTT
CDR3 protein: CASSPRQGSTEAFF

V gene: TRBV5-4
D gene: .
clone size: .
J gene: TRBJ2-2
CDR3 DNA: TGTGCCAGCAGCTTGGGAGTCGAGAACACCGGGGAGCTGTTTTTT
CDR3 protein: CASSLGVENTGELFF

V gene: TRBV5-1
D gene: .
clone size: .
J gene: TRBJ2-7
CDR3 DNA: TGCGCCAGCAGCAAACGGCCGGACAGTCTACCCTACGAGCAGTACTTC
CDR3 protein: CASSKRPDSLPYEQYF

V gene: TRBV10-1
D gene: TRBD2
clone size: .
J gene: TRBJ2-7
CDR3 DNA: TGCGCCAGCAGTGAGAAGACTAGCGGGCGACCCTACGAGCAGTACTTC
CDR3 protein: CASSEKTSGRPYEQYF

V gene: TRBV11-2
D gene: .
clone size: .
J gene: TRBJ1-1
CDR3 DNA: TGTGCCAGCAGCTTAGATCCTACAGTAAAAGCTTTCTTT
CDR3 protein: CASSLDPTVKAFF

V gene: TRBV28
D gene: .
clone size: .
J gene: TRBJ1-1
CDR3 DNA: TGTGCCAGCAGTAACAGGGTCGTTAAGAACACTGAAGCTTTCTTT
CDR3 protein: CASSNRVVKNTEAFF

V gene: TRBV19
D gene: .
clone size: few
J gene: TRBJ1-1
CDR3 DNA: TGTGCCAGTACCCGGATAGACACCATGAACACTGAAGCTTTCTTT
CDR3 protein: CASTRIDTMNTEAFF

V gene: TRBV28
D gene: .
clone size: .
J gene: TRBJ1-5
CDR3 DNA: TGTGCCAGCAGTTTACAGGGCCAGCCCCAGCATTTT
CDR3 protein: CASSLQGQPQHF

V gene: TRBV2
D gene: .
clone size: .
J gene: TRBJ2-1
CDR3 DNA: TGTGCCAGCAGTGATTATGGGAGCTCCTACAATGAGCAGTTCTTC
CDR3 protein: CASSDYGSSYNEQFF

V gene: TRBV5-1
D gene: .
clone size: .
J gene: TRBJ2-3
CDR3 DNA: TGCGCCAGCAGCTTGGCGGGAGTGGCAGATACGCAGTATTTT
CDR3 protein: CASSLAGVADTQYF

V gene: TRBV11-2
D gene: TRBD1
clone size: few
J gene: TRBJ1-2
CDR3 DNA: TGTGCCAGCAGCTTAGTCCAGGGACAGGGGGACTATGGCTACACCTTC
CDR3 protein: CASSLVQGQGDYGYTF

V gene: TRBV4-2
D gene: .
clone size: .
J gene: TRBJ2-2
CDR3 DNA: TGTGCCAGCAGCCAAGGGGCGGGGCTATCGAACACCGGGGAGCTGTTTTTT
CDR3 protein: CASSQGAGLSNTGELFF

V gene: TRBV5-8
D gene: .
clone size: .
J gene: TRBJ1-4
CDR3 DNA: TGTGCCAGCAGCTTGGATCGCAGGGGAAAAGAAAAACTGTTTTTT
CDR3 protein: CASSLDRRGKEKLFF

V gene: TRBV5-4
D gene: .
clone size: .
J gene: TRBJ2-2
CDR3 DNA: TGTGCCAGCAGCGAGACTTACACCGGGGAGCTGTTTTTT
CDR3 protein: CASSETYTGELFF

V gene: TRBV6-2/TRBV6-3
D gene: TRBD2
clone size: .
J gene: TRBJ2-5
CDR3 DNA: TGTGCCAGCAGTCTAGGACTAGCGGGGGCTTTAGAGACCCAGTACTTC
CDR3 protein: CASSLGLAGALETQYF

V gene: TRBV2
D gene: .
clone size: .
J gene: TRBJ2-3
CDR3 DNA: TGTGCCAGCAGGGGGGGGCCGGGGCGCACAGATACGCAGTATTTT
CDR3 protein: CASRGGPGRTDTQYF

V gene: TRBV4-3
D gene: TRBD1
clone size: .
J gene: TRBJ1-4
CDR3 DNA: TGCGCCAGCAGCCACCTATTTACAGGGGGACAAAATGAAAAACTGTTTTTT
CDR3 protein: CASSHLFTGGQNEKLFF

V gene: TRBV28
D gene: .
clone size: .
J gene: TRBJ1-2
CDR3 DNA: TGTGCCAGCAGATCGGGGTTACCCTATGGCTACACCTTC
CDR3 protein: CASRSGLPYGYTF

V gene: TRBV7-9
D gene: TRBD1
clone size: .
J gene: TRBJ1-1
CDR3 DNA: TGTGCCAGCACTCACAGGGGGAAGACTGAAGCTTTCTTT
CDR3 protein: CASTHRGKTEAFF

V gene: TRBV27
D gene: TRBD2
clone size: .
J gene: TRBJ2-1
CDR3 DNA: TGTGCCAGCAGGGGGACTAGGGGGGTGGAGGAGCAGTTCTTC
CDR3 protein: CASRGTRGVEEQFF

V gene: TRBV28
D gene: .
clone size: .
J gene: TRBJ2-1
CDR3 DNA: TGTGCCAGCAGTTTATGGGCGGGATCAGGGGAGCAGTTCTTC
CDR3 protein: CASSLWAGSGEQFF

V gene: TRBV18
D gene: TRBD1
clone size: .
J gene: TRBJ2-3
CDR3 DNA: TGTGCCAGCTCACCCCAGGGGGCAACAGATACGCAGTATTTT
CDR3 protein: CASSPQGATDTQYF

V gene: TRBV7-9
D gene: .
clone size: once
J gene: TRBJ1-4
CDR3 DNA: TGTGCCAGCAGCCCTCAGGGGATAACTAATGAAAAACTGTTTTTT
CDR3 protein: CASSPQGITNEKLFF